Listed below are T cell receptor beta chains from one sample, sequenced in a study of technical replicates of blood from a handful of donors. Libraries were prepared by immunoSEQ multiplex PCR; TCRdb keeps only in-frame clonotypes and omits some of them. The table lists more than 65,000 clones, nearly 98% of them singletons. The sample consisted of T cells isolated from PBMCs. The receptors come from a human donor in good health. Each CDR3 is given with its conserved first and last residue. D genes are given only for firm matches.

.,TRBJ2-3,TRBV6-5,CAVASTSTDTQYF,TGTGCCGTTGCCTCCACTTCCACAGATACGCAGTATTTT
TRBD2,TRBJ2-2,TRBV10-3,CAISESGGNTGELFF,TGTGCCATCAGTGAAAGCGGGGGGAACACCGGGGAGCTGTTTTTT
.,TRBJ1-4,TRBV15,CATSRVRWQGEKLFF,TGTGCCACCAGCAGAGTAAGATGGCAGGGTGAAAAACTGTTTTTT
TRBD2,TRBJ2-5,TRBV13,CASSLWREGLFQETQYF,TGTGCCAGCAGCTTATGGCGGGAGGGCCTCTTCCAAGAGACCCAGTACTTC
.,TRBJ1-2,TRBV10-3,CAVLEGHPNLNYGYTF,TGTGCCGTTCTCGAGGGACACCCTAACCTTAACTATGGCTACACCTTC
.,TRBJ1-4,TRBV7-2,CASSQQGVHEKLFF,TGTGCCAGCAGCCAACAAGGGGTTCATGAAAAACTGTTTTTT
.,TRBJ1-4,TRBV7-2,CASSPPPGESTNEKLFF,TGTGCCAGCAGCCCCCCCCCTGGGGAGTCAACTAATGAAAAACTGTTTTTT
.,TRBJ1-2,TRBV30,CAWSVPRGKYGYTF,TGTGCCTGGAGTGTACCAAGGGGGAAATATGGCTACACCTTC
TRBD1,TRBJ2-7,TRBV4-3,CASSPLTGTAYEQYF,TGCGCCAGCAGCCCGCTAACCGGGACAGCTTACGAGCAGTACTTC
.,TRBJ1-5,TRBV6-6,CASRRVGGRGQPQHF,TGTGCCAGCAGACGTGTAGGGGGTAGAGGTCAGCCCCAGCATTTT
.,TRBJ2-1,TRBV30,CAWGPERVSSGSEQFF,TGTGCCTGGGGCCCAGAGCGGGTTAGTAGTGGAAGTGAGCAGTTCTTC